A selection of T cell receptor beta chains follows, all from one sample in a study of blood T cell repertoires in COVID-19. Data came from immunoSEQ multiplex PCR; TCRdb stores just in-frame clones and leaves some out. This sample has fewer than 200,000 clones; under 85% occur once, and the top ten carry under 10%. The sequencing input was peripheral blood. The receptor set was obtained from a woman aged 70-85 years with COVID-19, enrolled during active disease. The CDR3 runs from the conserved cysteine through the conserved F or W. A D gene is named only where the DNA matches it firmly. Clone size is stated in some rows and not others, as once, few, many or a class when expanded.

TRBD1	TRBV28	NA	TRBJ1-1	TGTGCCAGCAGTTTGGCTCGGGACAGACATGAAGCTTTCTTT	CASSLARDRHEAFF
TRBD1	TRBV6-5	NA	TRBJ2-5	TGTGCCAGCAGTCCAGGGGGCCGTGGCCAAGAGACCCAGTACTTC	CASSPGGRGQETQYF
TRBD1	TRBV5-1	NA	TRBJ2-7	TGCGCCAGCAGCCCCCGGGGACAGGGCGTTGGACGAGGGTCGTTGGACGAGCAGTACTTC	CASSPRGQGVGRGSLDEQYF
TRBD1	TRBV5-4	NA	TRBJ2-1	TGTGCCAGCAGCTTGGGGGGACAGGTCTACAATGAGCAGTTCTTC	CASSLGGQVYNEQFF
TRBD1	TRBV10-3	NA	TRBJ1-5	TGTGCCATCAGTGCAGGGGGAGGTCAGCCCCAGCATTTT	CAISAGGGQPQHF
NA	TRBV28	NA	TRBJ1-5	TGTGCCAGCAGTTTATTCCTGAGCAATCAGCCCCAGCATTTT	CASSLFLSNQPQHF
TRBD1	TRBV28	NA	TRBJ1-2	TGTGCCAGCAGCTACAGGGGCTATGGCTACACCTTC	CASSYRGYGYTF
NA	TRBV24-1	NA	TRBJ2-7	TGTGCCACCAGTGATTCCGCCGGCTACGAGCAGTACTTC	CATSDSAGYEQYF
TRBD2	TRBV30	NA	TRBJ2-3	TGTGCCTGGAGTAGGTCTAGCGGGAGGTTAGATACGCAGTATTTT	CAWSRSSGRLDTQYF
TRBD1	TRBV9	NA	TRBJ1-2	TGTGCCAGCAGCCCCCGGCCCCGGGACAGGGGGTTTTCCTATGGCTACACCTTC	CASSPRPRDRGFSYGYTF
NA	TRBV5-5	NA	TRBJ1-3	TGTGCCAGCAGCTTGGAACAGGGAGGAAACACCATATATTTT	CASSLEQGGNTIYF
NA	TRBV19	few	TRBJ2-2	TGTGCCAGTAGTATATACGAGATCGGGGAGCTGTTTTTT	CASSIYEIGELFF
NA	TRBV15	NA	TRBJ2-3	TGTGCCACCAGCAGGGGACTTTCCACAGATACGCAGTATTTT	CATSRGLSTDTQYF
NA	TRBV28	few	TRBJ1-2	TGTGCCAGCAGTTTATTGGAGGTTGGCTACACCTTC	CASSLLEVGYTF
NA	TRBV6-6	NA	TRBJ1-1	TGTGCCAGCAGCGATACAGTGAACACTGAAGCTTTCTTT	CASSDTVNTEAFF
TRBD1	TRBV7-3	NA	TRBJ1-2	TGTGCCAGCAGCCTTCAACCGGGACAGGGAAGGGATGGCTACACCTTC	CASSLQPGQGRDGYTF
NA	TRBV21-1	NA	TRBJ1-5	TGTGCCAGCAGCAAAATACCCAGGGGGAAAGCGAACCTTAGCAATCAGCCCCAGCATTTT	CASSKIPRGKANLSNQPQHF
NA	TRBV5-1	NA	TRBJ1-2	TGCGCCAGCAGCTTGGAGCGCGGAAACTATGGCTACACCTTC	CASSLERGNYGYTF
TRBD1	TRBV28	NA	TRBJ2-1	TGTGCCAGCAGTTTAGAGACAGGGGATGGTGCCTACAATGAGCAGTTCTTC	CASSLETGDGAYNEQFF
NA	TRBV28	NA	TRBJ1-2	TGTGCCAGCAGTTTACCCAGGGATGGCTACACCTTC	CASSLPRDGYTF
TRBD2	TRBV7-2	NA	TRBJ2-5	TGTGCCAGCAGCTTACCGCGAACTAGCGGCCAAGAGACCCAGTACTTC	CASSLPRTSGQETQYF
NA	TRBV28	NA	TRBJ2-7	TGTGCCAGCTCTGAGGGTGGAGCCTACGAGCAGTACTTC	CASSEGGAYEQYF